This passage covers 9 T cell receptor beta chains from one sample sequenced in a study of shared clonotypes between healthy human individuals (dated by TCRdb to the early 2020s). Libraries were built with the immunoSEQ multiplex PCR assay. TCRdb provides this immuneACCESS table in a form limited to in-frame rearrangements. Some clones are lacking; in checked studies, under half of them reflect an unresolved V gene, and why the rest are absent is not known. Present in this sample are over a million clones, 95% to 99% of which were seen just once. Of the sample, approximately 0.45% falls within the top ten clones. The specimen was naive CD4+ T cells sorted from blood. The cell subset or site label for this specimen denotes: CD45RA+ positively selected. The origin of the receptors is a man younger than 40 in good health.

The J gene is TRBJ1-1, the V gene TRBV6-5; TRBD1 might be the D (5 bases). The germline gives CDR1 MNHEY, CDR2 SVGAGI. The CDR3 is 13 residues long. V was cut by 8 bases and J by 8 bases, with 18 bases left in between. The CDR3 sequence is CASQSQVLGEAFF. The CDR3 DNA is TGTGCCAGCCAATCACAGGTTCTTGGCGAAGCTTTCTTT.

CDR3 residues: CSVAKNEQYF. The CDR3 DNA reads as TGCAGCGTCGCAAAAAACGAGCAGTACTTC. The rearrangement uses TRBV29-1 and TRBJ2-7; D gene unclear. The CDR3 length is 10 residues. Germline CDR1 SQVTM, CDR2 ANQGSEA. The V end was cut by 6 bases, the J end by 5 bases, with 8 bases between.

The J gene is TRBJ2-2, the V gene TRBV19; 10 positions agree with TRBD2. From germline, CDR1 is LNHDA and CDR2 SQIVND (reference sequence). V lost 7 bases, J lost 0 bases, and 11 bases stayed unmatched. This CDR3 has 18 amino acids. CDR3 DNA sequence: TGTGCCAGTACTCTATGGACTAGCGGTTTCACGAACACCGGGGAGCTGTTTTTT. This sequence encodes CASTLWTSGFTNTGELFF.

V and J are TRBV28 and TRBJ2-1; no definite D call. From germline, CDR1 is MDHEN and CDR2 SYDVKM. Trimming left V 2 bases short and J 9 bases short, with 11 bases between. CDR3 length: 13 amino acids. The CDR3, as DNA: TGTGCCAGCAGTTTAGGGCTCTCGCGTGAGCAGTTCTTC. It specifies CASSLGLSREQFF.

This chain joins TRBV12-5 and TRBJ1-5; D is ambiguous. Per germline, CDR1 LGHNT and CDR2 FRNRAP. The CDR3 runs 19 residues. V was trimmed by 0 bases and J by 1 base, leaving 19 bases between them. DNA of the CDR3: TGTGCTAGTGGTTTGGTAGCCCGGAGCCGGGATAGGAGCAATCAGCCCCAGCATTTT. Its translation: CASGLVARSRDRSNQPQHF.

The chain couples TRBV6-6 to TRBJ2-2; the match to TRBD2 covers 11 bases. The germline V gene has CDR1 MNHNY and CDR2 SVGAGI (reference sequence). The CDR3 is made up of 16 amino acids. Losses at the gene ends were 6 bases for V and 9 bases for J; bases not matched to a gene: 12. The CDR3 nucleotides are TGTGCCAGCAGCGTACTAGCGGGAGACTTCAGCCGGGAGCTGTTTTTT. As protein: CASSVLAGDFSRELFF.

The gene calls are TRBV29-1 and TRBJ2-7; possible D gene TRBD1, 5 bases. Trimming shortened V by 6 bases and J by 2 bases, and 11 bases separated the two germline ends. This CDR3 spans 12 amino acids. Germline CDR1 is SQVTM and CDR2 is ANQGSEA. The CDR3 DNA follows: TGCAGCGTGGGTCTAGGGGCCTACGAGCAGTACTTC. This encodes CSVGLGAYEQYF.

The chain combines TRBV18 with TRBJ2-7, with TRBD2 matching 9 bases. Losses at the gene ends were 1 base for V and 0 bases for J; bases not matched to a gene: 7. The CDR3 has 17 amino acids. Per germline, CDR1 KGHSH and CDR2 LQKENI. The chain's CDR3 is CASSPQLAGANSYEQYF. CDR3 DNA sequence: TGTGCCAGCTCACCACAACTAGCGGGCGCAAACTCCTACGAGCAGTACTTC.

The chain couples TRBV6-5 to TRBJ2-7; 7 bases match TRBD1. CDR1 MNHEY and CDR2 SVGAGI come from the germline V gene. This CDR3 is built from 13 residues. After removal of 7 bases from V and 1 base from J, the junction contained 4 bases not matched to a gene. CDR3 residues: CASKGTDSYEQYF. For the CDR3, the DNA is TGTGCCAGCAAAGGGACAGATTCCTACGAGCAGTACTTC.